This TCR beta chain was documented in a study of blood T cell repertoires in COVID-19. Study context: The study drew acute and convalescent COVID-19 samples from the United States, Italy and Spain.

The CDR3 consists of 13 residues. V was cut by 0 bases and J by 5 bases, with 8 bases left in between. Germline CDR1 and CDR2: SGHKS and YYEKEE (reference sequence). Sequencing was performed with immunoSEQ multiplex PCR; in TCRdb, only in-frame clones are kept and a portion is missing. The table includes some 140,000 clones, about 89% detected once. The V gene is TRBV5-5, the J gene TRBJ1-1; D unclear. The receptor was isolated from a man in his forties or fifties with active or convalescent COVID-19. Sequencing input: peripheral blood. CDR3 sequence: CASSLEADTEAFF. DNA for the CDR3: TGTGCCAGCAGCTTGGAAGCGGATACTGAAGCTTTCTTT.